This TCR beta chain was documented in a study of cytomegalovirus exposure and HLA in healthy donors. Study findings and constraints: TCR beta V segments were, for the most part, productive about 87% or about 30% of the time in an earlier analysis.

Germline CDR1 is SNHLY and CDR2 is FYNNEI. The ends lost 6 bases at V and 1 base at J; junction bases unmatched: 2. This CDR3 comprises 14 residues. The PCR used 60 Vbeta and 13 Jbeta primers. The table came from immunoSEQ multiplex PCR; TCRdb's copy has only in-frame clones and leaves some out. This sample's clone table lists over 100,000 clones. On this clone itself: Its antigen is unknown.

The V and J genes are TRBV2 and TRBJ1-5; TRBD1 agrees at 8 bases. The sequence derives from a man between 35 and 55 years old in good health and CMV-seropositive. The material sequenced was PBMCs. CDR3 DNA sequence: TGTGCCAGCAGCCAGGGGGCCAGCAATCAGCCCCAGCATTTT. Translation: CASSQGASNQPQHF.